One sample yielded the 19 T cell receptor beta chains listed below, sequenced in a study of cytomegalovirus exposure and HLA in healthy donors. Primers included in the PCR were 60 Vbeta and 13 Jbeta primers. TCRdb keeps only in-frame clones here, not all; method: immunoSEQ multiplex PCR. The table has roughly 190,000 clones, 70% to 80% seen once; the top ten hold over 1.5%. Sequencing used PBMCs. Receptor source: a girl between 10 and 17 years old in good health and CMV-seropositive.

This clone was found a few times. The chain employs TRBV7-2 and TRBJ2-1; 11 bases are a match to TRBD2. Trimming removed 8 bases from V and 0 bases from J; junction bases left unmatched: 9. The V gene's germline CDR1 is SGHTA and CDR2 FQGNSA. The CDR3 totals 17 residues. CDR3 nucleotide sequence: TGTGCCAGCCTTCTAGCGGGGGGAAACCCCTCCTACAATGAGCAGTTCTTC. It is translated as CASLLAGGNPSYNEQFF.

The CDR3 DNA is TGTGCCACCAGCAGAGTCCAGGGGCGAGCCTACGAGCAGTACTTC. It encodes CATSRVQGRAYEQYF. V is TRBV15 and J is TRBJ2-7, with D possibly being TRBD1 (6 bases). Germline V lookup: CDR1 LNHNV, CDR2 YYDKDF (reference sequence). V gave up 1 base and J gave up 2 bases, with 12 bases separating them. The CDR3 runs to 15 residues.

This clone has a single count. The CDR3, as DNA: TGTGCCAGCAGCTTAGAGGGGGCTTGGGAGCAGTACTTC. As protein: CASSLEGAWEQYF. V is TRBV7-2 and J is TRBJ2-7; 7 nucleotides match TRBD1. The germline gives CDR1 SGHTA, CDR2 FQGNSA. V shed 1 base, J shed 7 bases, and the junction held 4 bases outside the gene matches. CDR3 size: 13 residues.

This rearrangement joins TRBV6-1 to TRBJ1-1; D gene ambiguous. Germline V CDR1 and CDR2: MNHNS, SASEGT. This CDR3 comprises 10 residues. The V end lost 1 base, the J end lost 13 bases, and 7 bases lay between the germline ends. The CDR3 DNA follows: TGTGCCAGCAGTGAAGGGTACGGTTTCTTT. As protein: CASSEGYGFF.

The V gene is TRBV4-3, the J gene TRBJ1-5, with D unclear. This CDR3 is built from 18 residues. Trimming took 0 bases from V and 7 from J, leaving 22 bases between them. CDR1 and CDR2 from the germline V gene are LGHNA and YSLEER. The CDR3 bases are TGCGCCAGCAGCCAAGATTTGGGTTGGAGGTTAATAGGACAGCCCCAGCATTTT. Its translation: CASSQDLGWRLIGQPQHF.

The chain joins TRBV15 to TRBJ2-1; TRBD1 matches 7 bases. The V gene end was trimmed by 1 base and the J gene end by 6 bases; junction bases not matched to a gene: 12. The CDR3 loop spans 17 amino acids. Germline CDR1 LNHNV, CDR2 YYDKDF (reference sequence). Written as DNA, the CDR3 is TGTGCCACCAGCAGAGGTAAGCCGGGACAGCCGGCCAATGAGCAGTTCTTC. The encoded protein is CATSRGKPGQPANEQFF.

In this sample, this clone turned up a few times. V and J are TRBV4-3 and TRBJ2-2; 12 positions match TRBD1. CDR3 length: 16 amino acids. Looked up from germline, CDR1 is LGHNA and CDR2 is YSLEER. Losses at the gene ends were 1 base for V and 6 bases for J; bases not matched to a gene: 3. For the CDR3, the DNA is TGCGCCAGCAGCCAAGTTAGGGACAGGGGGCCCGGGGAGCTGTTTTTT. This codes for CASSQVRDRGPGELFF.

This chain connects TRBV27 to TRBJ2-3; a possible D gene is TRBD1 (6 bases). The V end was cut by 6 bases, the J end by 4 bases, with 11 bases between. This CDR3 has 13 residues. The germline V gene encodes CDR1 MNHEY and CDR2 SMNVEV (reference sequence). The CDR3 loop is CASRSTGSDTQYF. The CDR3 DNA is TGTGCCAGCAGAAGTACAGGGTCAGATACGCAGTATTTT.

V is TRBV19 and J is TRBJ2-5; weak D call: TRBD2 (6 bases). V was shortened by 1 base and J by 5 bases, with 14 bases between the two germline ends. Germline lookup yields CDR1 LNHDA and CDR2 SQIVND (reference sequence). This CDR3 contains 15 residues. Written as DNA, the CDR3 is TGTGCCAGTAGTATAGGGCTACTAGCTCGGGAGACCCAGTACTTC. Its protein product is CASSIGLLARETQYF.

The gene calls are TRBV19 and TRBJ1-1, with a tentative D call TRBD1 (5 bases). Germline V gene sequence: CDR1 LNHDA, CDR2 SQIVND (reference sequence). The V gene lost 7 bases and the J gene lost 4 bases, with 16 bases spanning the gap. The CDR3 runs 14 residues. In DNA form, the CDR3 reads TGTGCCAGTACCTATACGGGGGATGGCACTGAAGCTTTCTTT. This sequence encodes CASTYTGDGTEAFF.

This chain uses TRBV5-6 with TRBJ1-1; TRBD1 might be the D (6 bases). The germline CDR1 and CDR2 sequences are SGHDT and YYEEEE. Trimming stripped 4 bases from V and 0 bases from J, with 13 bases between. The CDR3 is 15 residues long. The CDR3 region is CASSPGQFMNTEAFF. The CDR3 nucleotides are TGTGCCAGCAGCCCCGGACAGTTCATGAACACTGAAGCTTTCTTT.

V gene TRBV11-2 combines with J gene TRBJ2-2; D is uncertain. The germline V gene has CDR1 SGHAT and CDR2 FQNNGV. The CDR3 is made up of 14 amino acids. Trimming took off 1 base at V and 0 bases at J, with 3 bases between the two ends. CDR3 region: CASSLAANTGELFF. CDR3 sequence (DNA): TGTGCCAGCAGCTTAGCAGCGAACACCGGGGAGCTGTTTTTT.

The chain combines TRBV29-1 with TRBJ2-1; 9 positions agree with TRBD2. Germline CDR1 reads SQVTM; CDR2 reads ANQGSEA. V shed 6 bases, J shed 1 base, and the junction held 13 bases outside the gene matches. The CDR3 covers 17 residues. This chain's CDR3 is CSVAIGTSLVSYNEQFF. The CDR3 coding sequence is TGCAGCGTCGCTATCGGGACTAGCCTTGTGTCCTACAATGAGCAGTTCTTC.

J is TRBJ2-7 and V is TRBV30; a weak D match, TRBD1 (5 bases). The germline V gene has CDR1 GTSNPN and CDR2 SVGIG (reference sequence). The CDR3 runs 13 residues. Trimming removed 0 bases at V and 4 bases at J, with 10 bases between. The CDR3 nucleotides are TGTGCCTGGAGTGTACGTAGGGGTTACGAGCAGTACTTC. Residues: CAWSVRRGYEQYF. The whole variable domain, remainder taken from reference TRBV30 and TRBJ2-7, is SQTIHQWPATLVQPVGSPLSLECTVEGTSNPNLYWYRQAAGRGLQLLFYSVGIGQISSEVPQNLSASRPQDRQFILSSKKLLLSDSGFYLCAWSVRRGYEQYFGPGTRLTVT.

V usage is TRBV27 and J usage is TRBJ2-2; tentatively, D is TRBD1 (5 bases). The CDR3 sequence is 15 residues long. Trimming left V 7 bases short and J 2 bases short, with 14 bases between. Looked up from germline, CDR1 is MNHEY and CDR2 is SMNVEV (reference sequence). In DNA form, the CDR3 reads TGTGCCAGCACCTTAGGTCAGGGCAACACCGGGGAGCTGTTTTTT. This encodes CASTLGQGNTGELFF.

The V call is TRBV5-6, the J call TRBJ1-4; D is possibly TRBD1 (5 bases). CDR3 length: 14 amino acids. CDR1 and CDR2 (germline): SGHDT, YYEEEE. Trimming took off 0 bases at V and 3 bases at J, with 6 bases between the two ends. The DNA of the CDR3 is TGTGCCAGCAGCTTGGTACAGGCTAATGAAAAACTGTTTTTT. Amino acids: CASSLVQANEKLFF.

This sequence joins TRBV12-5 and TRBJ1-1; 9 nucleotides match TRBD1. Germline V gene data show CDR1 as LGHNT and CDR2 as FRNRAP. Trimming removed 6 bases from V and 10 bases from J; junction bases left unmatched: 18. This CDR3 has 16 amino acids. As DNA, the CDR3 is TGTGCTAGTGGCCCAAGCGCGGGACAGGGTTTCTCGCGAGCTTTCTTT. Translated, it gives CASGPSAGQGFSRAFF.

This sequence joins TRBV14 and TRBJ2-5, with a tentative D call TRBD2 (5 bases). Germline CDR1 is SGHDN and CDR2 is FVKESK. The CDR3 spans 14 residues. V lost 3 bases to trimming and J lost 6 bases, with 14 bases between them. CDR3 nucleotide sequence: TGTGCCAGCAGCCACGGGGATGGGATGCAGACCCAGTACTTC. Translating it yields CASSHGDGMQTQYF.

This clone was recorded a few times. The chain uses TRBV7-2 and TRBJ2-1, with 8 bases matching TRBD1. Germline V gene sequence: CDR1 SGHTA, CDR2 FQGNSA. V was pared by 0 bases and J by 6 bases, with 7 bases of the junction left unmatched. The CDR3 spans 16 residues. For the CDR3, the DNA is TGTGCCAGCAGCTTAGCTCAGGGGGCGCGAGGCAATGAGCAGTTCTTC. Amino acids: CASSLAQGARGNEQFF.